These T cell receptor beta chains were read from a single sample in a study of cytomegalovirus exposure and HLA in healthy donors. Assay: immunoSEQ multiplex PCR; the TCRdb copy retains only in-frame clones and omits some. The table shows 150,000 to 200,000 clones, with around 83% occurring only once. The source material was PBMCs. These receptors came from a woman aged 18-29 years in good health and CMV-seronegative. The CDR3 runs from the conserved cysteine through the conserved F or W. A D gene is named only where the DNA matches it firmly. A row's size may be missing; if present it is once, few, many or a size class.

V	size	J	D	DNA	CDR3
TRBV10-1	NA	TRBJ1-4	NA	TGCGCCAGCAACGTGCGAGGGACAAAGGCACCCACTAATGAAAAACTGTTTTTT	CASNVRGTKAPTNEKLFF
TRBV7-6	few	TRBJ1-5	TRBD1	TGTGCCAGCAGCAGACAGGGACTGGGGCCCCAGCATTTT	CASSRQGLGPQHF
TRBV6-1	NA	TRBJ1-2	TRBD1	TGTGCCAGCAGAGAGACAGGGCCGGACTATGGCTACACCTTC	CASRETGPDYGYTF
TRBV5-8	NA	TRBJ2-7	TRBD1	TGTGCCAGCAACGCCCGGACAGGGAACGAGCAGTACTTC	CASNARTGNEQYF
TRBV7-9	NA	TRBJ2-4	TRBD2	TGTGCCAGCAGCACTTCATGGGAGGGACTAGCCACCGAGGTTCAGTACTTC	CASSTSWEGLATEVQYF
TRBV29-1	NA	TRBJ2-1	NA	TGCAGCGTCGTACAGACCTACAATGAGCAGTTCTTC	CSVVQTYNEQFF
TRBV28	NA	TRBJ2-7	NA	TGTGCCAGCAATACAGGTGGCCGGGGGAGCTCCTACGAGCAGTACTTC	CASNTGGRGSSYEQYF
TRBV28	NA	TRBJ2-5	TRBD2	TGTGCCAGCAGTAGAACACAAGGACTAGCGGGAGGGGAGACCCAGTACTTC	CASSRTQGLAGGETQYF
TRBV27	NA	TRBJ1-5	TRBD1	TGTGCCAGCAGTTTAAGTCGACAGGGGGTGCGAAACAATCAGCCCCAGCATTTT	CASSLSRQGVRNNQPQHF
TRBV5-1	NA	TRBJ1-2	NA	TGCGCCAGCAGCTTGGCCAAGGCAGGGGTTGATGGCTACACCTTC	CASSLAKAGVDGYTF
TRBV29-1	NA	TRBJ2-5	TRBD2	TGCAGCGTGATGGGACTAGCGGGAGGAGAGACCCAGTACTTC	CSVMGLAGGETQYF
TRBV7-2	NA	TRBJ2-5	NA	TGTGCCAGCAGCTTAGAACTAGTGGTAGGAGAGACCCAGTACTTC	CASSLELVVGETQYF
TRBV29-1	NA	TRBJ2-7	TRBD1	TGCAGCGTTGAGGGTTTGGGACAGGGATCCTCGTACGAGCAGTACTTC	CSVEGLGQGSSYEQYF
TRBV10-2	few	TRBJ2-5	TRBD1	TGCGCCAGCAGTGTTGGGGACAGGGAGAATGGGGAGACCCAGTACTTC	CASSVGDRENGETQYF
TRBV28	NA	TRBJ2-7	TRBD1	TGTGCCAGCCTTCAGGGAGGGTTCGGGACAGGGGGCGCGGGGAGCTACGAGCAGTACTTC	CASLQGGFGTGGAGSYEQYF
TRBV25-1	NA	TRBJ2-2	NA	TGTGCCAGCAGTGAATTTAGCACCGGGGAGCTGTTTTTT	CASSEFSTGELFF
TRBV27	NA	TRBJ2-1	NA	TGTGCCAGCAGTTTATCGCCAGATAACAATGAGCAGTTCTTC	CASSLSPDNNEQFF
TRBV27	few	TRBJ1-1	TRBD1	TGTGCCAGCGGACCCACAGGGGGCGGAACTGAAGCTTTCTTT	CASGPTGGGTEAFF
TRBV28	NA	TRBJ2-1	NA	TGTGCCAGCAGGGCCGGACAGTACAATGAGCAGTTCTTC	CASRAGQYNEQFF
TRBV27	NA	TRBJ2-3	NA	TGTGCCAGCAGTTGGGAAGCGGGTACGCAGTATTTT	CASSWEAGTQYF
TRBV10-2	NA	TRBJ2-2	TRBD2	TGCGCCAGCAGTGACCCTAGCGGGAGGGCCCCCGGGGAGCTGTTTTTT	CASSDPSGRAPGELFF
TRBV5-1	once	TRBJ2-7	NA	TGCGCCAGCAGAAACAGCTACGAGCAGTACTTC	CASRNSYEQYF
TRBV11-2	NA	TRBJ1-5	NA	TGTGCCAGCAGCCCATTACAGGGACGCCAGCCCCAGCATTTT	CASSPLQGRQPQHF
TRBV30	NA	TRBJ2-7	TRBD1	TGTGCCTGGACACGACAGGGGGGCTACGAGCAGTACTTC	CAWTRQGGYEQYF
TRBV27	NA	TRBJ1-5	NA	TGTGCCAGCAGTTTATTATTTGTCGCAGGGAAGTCAAATCAGCCCCAGCATTTT	CASSLLFVAGKSNQPQHF
TRBV6-1	NA	TRBJ2-1	TRBD2	TGTGCCAGCAGTGGGGGGGCTAGCGGGGGCGATGAGCAGTTCTTC	CASSGGASGGDEQFF
TRBV27	NA	TRBJ1-5	NA	TGTGCCAGCAGTGGAACAGGGTTTCAGCCCCAGCATTTT	CASSGTGFQPQHF
TRBV18	NA	TRBJ2-7	TRBD2	TGTGCCAGCTCAGTTAGCGGGGGAGGAGTCTACGAGCAGTACTTC	CASSVSGGGVYEQYF
TRBV27	NA	TRBJ1-5	NA	TGTGCCAGCAGTTTAGGGAGGGATAGCAATCAGCCCCAGCATTTT	CASSLGRDSNQPQHF
TRBV5-1	NA	TRBJ2-7	TRBD2	TGCGCCAGCAGCACCGGACTAGCGGGGGGCCTCCTCCCCTACGAGCAGTACTTC	CASSTGLAGGLLPYEQYF
TRBV27	NA	TRBJ2-4	TRBD1	TGTGCCAGCAGTTTGGGAAGGACAGGGAACAAAAACATTCAGTACTTC	CASSLGRTGNKNIQYF
TRBV25-1	NA	TRBJ2-7	TRBD1	TGTGCCAGCAGTGCCTCCGGGACAGGGAGCTACGAGCAGTACTTC	CASSASGTGSYEQYF
TRBV18	NA	TRBJ1-5	NA	TGTGCCAGCTCACCATCGGGGGGCGGGAATCAGCCCCAGCATTTT	CASSPSGGGNQPQHF
TRBV6-5	NA	TRBJ2-7	TRBD1	TGTGCCAGCAGATCCGACAGGGGCGCGTCCTACGAGCAGTACTTC	CASRSDRGASYEQYF
TRBV6-1	NA	TRBJ2-1	TRBD2	TGTGCCAGCAGTGAATTAGCGGGAGGGATCTACAATGAGCAGTTCTTC	CASSELAGGIYNEQFF
TRBV7-8	NA	TRBJ1-5	TRBD1	TGTGCCAGCAGCCCAAACAGGGGACCCAATCAGCCCCAGCATTTT	CASSPNRGPNQPQHF
TRBV5-1	NA	TRBJ2-3	TRBD2	TGCGCCAGCAGCTTGGCCCCTAGCGGGGCCCTTCAGACAGATACGCAGTATTTT	CASSLAPSGALQTDTQYF
TRBV18	NA	TRBJ1-6	TRBD1	TGTGCCAGCTCACCACGACAGGGGGAATCACCCCTCCACTTT	CASSPRQGESPLHF
TRBV7-6	NA	TRBJ2-7	NA	TGTGCCAGCAGCCAAGCCCAGGGAACCGAGCAGTACTTC	CASSQAQGTEQYF
TRBV15	NA	TRBJ2-1	TRBD1	TGTGCCACCAGCAGCCGGGACAGGGCCTACAATGAGCAGTTCTTC	CATSSRDRAYNEQFF
TRBV7-9	NA	TRBJ1-1	TRBD1	TGTGCCAGCAGGCCGGGACAGGGGTACACTGAAGCTTTCTTT	CASRPGQGYTEAFF
TRBV7-2	NA	TRBJ2-1	NA	TGTGCCAGCAACTCACTAGAGTCCGGGCAGTTCTTC	CASNSLESGQFF
TRBV4-1	NA	TRBJ2-3	TRBD2	TGCGCCAGCAGCCTGACTAGCGGAGGGGGTAAGTATACGCAGTATTTT	CASSLTSGGGKYTQYF
TRBV25-1	NA	TRBJ2-7	NA	TGTGCCAGCAGTGCTTACGAGCAGTACTTC	CASSAYEQYF
TRBV5-8	NA	TRBJ1-1	NA	TGTGCCAGCAGCTTGGAGGCCGGGGGGCACACTGAAGCTTTCTTT	CASSLEAGGHTEAFF
TRBV18	NA	TRBJ2-7	TRBD1	TGTGCCAGCTCTCTCGGACAGGTCGAGCAGTACTTC	CASSLGQVEQYF
TRBV7-8	NA	TRBJ2-1	TRBD2	TGTGCCAGCAGCGGAGAGCGGGGGGGCCTGTTGTTCTTC	CASSGERGGLLFF
TRBV6-5	NA	TRBJ2-3	NA	TGTGCCAGCTTTCGGGGGGATACGCAGTATTTT	CASFRGDTQYF